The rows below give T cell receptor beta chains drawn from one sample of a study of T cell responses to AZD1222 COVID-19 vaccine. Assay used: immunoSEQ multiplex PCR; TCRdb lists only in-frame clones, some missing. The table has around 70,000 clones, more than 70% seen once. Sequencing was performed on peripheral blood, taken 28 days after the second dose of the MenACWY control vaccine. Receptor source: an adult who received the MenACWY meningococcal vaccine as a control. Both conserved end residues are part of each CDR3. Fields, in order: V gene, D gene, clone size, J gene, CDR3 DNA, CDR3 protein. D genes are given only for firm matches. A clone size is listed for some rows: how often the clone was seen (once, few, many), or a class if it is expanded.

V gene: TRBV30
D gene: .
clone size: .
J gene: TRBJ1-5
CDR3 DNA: TGTGCCTGGAGTTCCTACGACCGGGAGCCCCAGCATTTT
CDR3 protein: CAWSSYDREPQHF

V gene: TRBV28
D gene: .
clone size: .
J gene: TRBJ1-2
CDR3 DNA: TGTGCCAGCAGTTTTGTCGGCGGCTACACCTTC
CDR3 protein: CASSFVGGYTF

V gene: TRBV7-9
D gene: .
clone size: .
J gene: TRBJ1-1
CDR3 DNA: TGTGCCAGCAGGCCGGGGGGGAGCACTGAAGCTTTCTTT
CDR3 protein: CASRPGGSTEAFF

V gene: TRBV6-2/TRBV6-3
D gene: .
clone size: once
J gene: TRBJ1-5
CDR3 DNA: TGTGCCAGCAGTTACTCTTCGGGAAAGGATCAGCCCCAGCATTTT
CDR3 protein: CASSYSSGKDQPQHF

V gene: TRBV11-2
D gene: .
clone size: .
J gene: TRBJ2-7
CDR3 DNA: TGTGCCAGCAGCTCCGGACGGACGAGCTCCTACGAGCAGTACTTC
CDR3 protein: CASSSGRTSSYEQYF

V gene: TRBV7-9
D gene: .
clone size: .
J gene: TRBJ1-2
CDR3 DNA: TGTGCCAGCAGCTCTCTCGAAGAGAGGGGTGCGAGAGGTGGCTACACCTTC
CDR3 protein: CASSSLEERGARGGYTF

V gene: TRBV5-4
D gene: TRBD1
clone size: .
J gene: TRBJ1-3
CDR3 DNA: TGTGCCAGCAGCTTGGGGGGGGACAGGGGTTACTCTGGAAACACCATATATTTT
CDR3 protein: CASSLGGDRGYSGNTIYF

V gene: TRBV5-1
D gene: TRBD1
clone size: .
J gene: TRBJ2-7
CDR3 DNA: TGCGCCAGCAGCTTGAATCTCGGGACAGGGGCCTACGAGCAGTACTTC
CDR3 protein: CASSLNLGTGAYEQYF

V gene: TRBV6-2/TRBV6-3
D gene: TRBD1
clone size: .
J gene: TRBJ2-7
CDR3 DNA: TGTGCCAGCAGTTACCTCGACAGGGACGAGCAGTACTTC
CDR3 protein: CASSYLDRDEQYF

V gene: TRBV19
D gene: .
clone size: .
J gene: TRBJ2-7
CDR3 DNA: TGTGCCACCATGGGGTTAGGGAATTACGAGCAGTACTTC
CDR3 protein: CATMGLGNYEQYF

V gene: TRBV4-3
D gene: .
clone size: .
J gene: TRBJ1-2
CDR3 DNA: TGCGCCAGCAGCCAAGAACAGACCACCTATGGCTACACCTTC
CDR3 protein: CASSQEQTTYGYTF

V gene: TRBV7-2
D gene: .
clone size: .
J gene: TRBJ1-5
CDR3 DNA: TGTGCCAGCAGCTCTAGACTGGGGCCCCAGCATTTT
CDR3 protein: CASSSRLGPQHF

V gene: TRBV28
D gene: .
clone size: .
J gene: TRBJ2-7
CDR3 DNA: TGTGCCAGCAGTTTAATACAGGTCGCCTACGAGCAGTACTTC
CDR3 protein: CASSLIQVAYEQYF

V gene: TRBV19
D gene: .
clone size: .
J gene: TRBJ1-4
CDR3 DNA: TGTGCCAGTAGTATTGGACAGACTAATGAAAAACTGTTTTTT
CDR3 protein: CASSIGQTNEKLFF

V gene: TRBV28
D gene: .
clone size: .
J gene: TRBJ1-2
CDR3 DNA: TGTGCCAGCAGGGCTTTTCAAGAGGAAGGCTACACCTTC
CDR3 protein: CASRAFQEEGYTF

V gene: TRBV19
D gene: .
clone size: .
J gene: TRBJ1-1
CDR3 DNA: TGTGCCAGTAGTGAAACAGCGAACACTGAAGCTTTCTTT
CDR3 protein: CASSETANTEAFF

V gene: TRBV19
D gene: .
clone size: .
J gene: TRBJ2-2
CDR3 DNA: TGTGCCAGTACCCCGGGCGGTCTGGGGACCGGGGAGCTGTTTTTT
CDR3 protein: CASTPGGLGTGELFF

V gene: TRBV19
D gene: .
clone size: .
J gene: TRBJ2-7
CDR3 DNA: TGTGCCAGTAGTATAGATAGTGGGCCCGGATTTTACGAGCAGTACTTC
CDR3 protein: CASSIDSGPGFYEQYF

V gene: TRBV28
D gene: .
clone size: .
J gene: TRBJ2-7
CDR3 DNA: TGTGCCAGCAGTCCTTTTCTTCATCCCTACGAGCAGTACTTC
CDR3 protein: CASSPFLHPYEQYF

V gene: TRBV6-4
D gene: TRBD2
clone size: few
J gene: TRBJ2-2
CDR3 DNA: TGTGCCAGCAGTGAGGTAGCGGGGTCCACCGGGGAGCTGTTTTTT
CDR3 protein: CASSEVAGSTGELFF

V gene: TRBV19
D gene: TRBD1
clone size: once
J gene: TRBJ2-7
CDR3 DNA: TGTGCCAGTAGTGCTACCGGGACAGGGGGATACGAGCAGTACTTC
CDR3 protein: CASSATGTGGYEQYF

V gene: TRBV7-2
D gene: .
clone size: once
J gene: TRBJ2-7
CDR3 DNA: TGTGCCAGCAGCTTACTGCGATCAGCCGAGCAGTACTTC
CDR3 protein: CASSLLRSAEQYF

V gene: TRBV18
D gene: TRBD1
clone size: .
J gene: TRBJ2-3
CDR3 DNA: TGTGCCAGCTCACTCCGGGACAGGGGAACAGATACGCAGTATTTT
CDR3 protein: CASSLRDRGTDTQYF

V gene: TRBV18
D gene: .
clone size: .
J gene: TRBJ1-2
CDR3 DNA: TGTGCCAGCTCACCACGAAATACAGGGAGAGATGGCTACACCTTC
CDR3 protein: CASSPRNTGRDGYTF

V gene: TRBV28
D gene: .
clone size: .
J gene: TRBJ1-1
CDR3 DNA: TGTGCCAGCAGTTTTCCGACACAGAACACTGAAGCTTTCTTT
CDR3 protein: CASSFPTQNTEAFF

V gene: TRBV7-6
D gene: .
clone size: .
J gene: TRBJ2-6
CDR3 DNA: TGTGCCAGCAGCTTAAGGCGCTCTGGGGCCAACGTCCTGACTTTC
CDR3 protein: CASSLRRSGANVLTF

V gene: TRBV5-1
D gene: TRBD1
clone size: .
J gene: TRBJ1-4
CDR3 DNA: TGCGCCAGCAGCTTGGCCCAGGGACAGGTCAATGGACTGTTTTTT
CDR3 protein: CASSLAQGQVNGLFF

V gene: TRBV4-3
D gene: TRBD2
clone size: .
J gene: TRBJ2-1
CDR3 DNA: TGCGCCAGCAGCCGCGAAGGAGCGGGGCGGGTCAATGAGCAGTTCTTC
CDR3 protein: CASSREGAGRVNEQFF

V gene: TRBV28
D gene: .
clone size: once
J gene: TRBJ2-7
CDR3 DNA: TGTGCCAGCAGCTATGGCGGGACCTACGAGCAGTACTTC
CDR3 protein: CASSYGGTYEQYF

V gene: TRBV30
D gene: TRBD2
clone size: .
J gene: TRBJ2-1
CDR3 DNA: TGTGCCTGGAATATCGGGAGGGTGATTGAGCAGTTCTTC
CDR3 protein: CAWNIGRVIEQFF

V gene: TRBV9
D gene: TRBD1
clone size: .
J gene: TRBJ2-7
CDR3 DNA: TGTGCCAGCAGCGTAGGGGACAGTTACGAGCAGTACTTC
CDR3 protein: CASSVGDSYEQYF

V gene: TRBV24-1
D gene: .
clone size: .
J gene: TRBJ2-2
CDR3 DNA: TGTGCCACCAGTGATTTGCAGACAGGCGGTAGCGGGGAGCTGTTTTTT
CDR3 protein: CATSDLQTGGSGELFF

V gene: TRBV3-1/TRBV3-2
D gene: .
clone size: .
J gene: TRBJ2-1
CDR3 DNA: TGTGCCAGCAGCCAGAGTGAGACCTACAATGAGCAGTTCTTC
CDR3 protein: CASSQSETYNEQFF

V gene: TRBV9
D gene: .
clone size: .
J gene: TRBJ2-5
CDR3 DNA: TGTGCCAGCAGCCCAAGAGCCGTACAGGGTGGGGAGACCCAGTACTTC
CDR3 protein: CASSPRAVQGGETQYF

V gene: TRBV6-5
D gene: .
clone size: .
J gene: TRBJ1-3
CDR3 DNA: TGTGCCAGCAGTTGGGGTCTCTCTGGAAACACCATATATTTT
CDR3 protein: CASSWGLSGNTIYF

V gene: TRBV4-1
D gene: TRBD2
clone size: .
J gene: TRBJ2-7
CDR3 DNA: TGCGCCAGCAGCCAGCCCGGTCAGCGGGAGACGGACGAGCAGTACTTC
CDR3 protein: CASSQPGQRETDEQYF

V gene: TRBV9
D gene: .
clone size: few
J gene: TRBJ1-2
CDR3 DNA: TGTGCCAGCAGCGTAGGAGTAGGCTATGGCTACACCTTC
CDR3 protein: CASSVGVGYGYTF

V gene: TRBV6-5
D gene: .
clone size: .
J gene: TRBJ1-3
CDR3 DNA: TGTGCCAGCACCCCCGATAGTGGAAACACCATATATTTT
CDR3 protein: CASTPDSGNTIYF

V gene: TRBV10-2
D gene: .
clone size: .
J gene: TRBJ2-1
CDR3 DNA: TGCGCCACCAACCACGGGGGCAATGAGCAGTTCTTC
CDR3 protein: CATNHGGNEQFF

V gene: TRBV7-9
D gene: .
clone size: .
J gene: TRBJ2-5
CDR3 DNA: TGTGCCAGCAGTTTGACTACTGGGGAGACCCAGTACTTC
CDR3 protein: CASSLTTGETQYF

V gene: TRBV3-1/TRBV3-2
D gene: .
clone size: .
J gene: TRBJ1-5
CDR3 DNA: TGTGCCAGCAGCCAAACTTCCGGGGGCCAGCCCCAGCATTTT
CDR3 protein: CASSQTSGGQPQHF

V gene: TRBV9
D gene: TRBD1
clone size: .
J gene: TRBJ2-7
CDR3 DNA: TGTGCCAGCAGCTCAACAGGGGCCAGCGTAGGCGAGCAGTACTTC
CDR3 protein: CASSSTGASVGEQYF

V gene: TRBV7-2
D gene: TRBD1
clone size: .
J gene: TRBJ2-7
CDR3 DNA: TGTGCCAGCAGCTCAACCGGGACAGGGGTCTACGAGCAGTACTTC
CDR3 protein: CASSSTGTGVYEQYF

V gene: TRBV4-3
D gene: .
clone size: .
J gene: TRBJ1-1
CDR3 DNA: TGCGCCAGCAGCCAGGGGGAGGGGTGGGAAGCTTTCTTT
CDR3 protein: CASSQGEGWEAFF

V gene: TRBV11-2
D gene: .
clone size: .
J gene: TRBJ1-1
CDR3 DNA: TGTGCCAGCAGCTTAGGAAAGAACACTGAAGCTTTCTTT
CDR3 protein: CASSLGKNTEAFF

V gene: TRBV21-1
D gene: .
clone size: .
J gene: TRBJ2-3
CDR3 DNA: TGTGCCAGCAGCAAAAGGGGGAACAGGAGTATTGAGTATTTT
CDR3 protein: CASSKRGNRSIEYF

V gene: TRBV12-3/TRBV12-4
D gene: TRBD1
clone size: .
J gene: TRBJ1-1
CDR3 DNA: TGTGCCAGCAGTCCGGGACAGAGGGTTTTCTTT
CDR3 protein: CASSPGQRVFF

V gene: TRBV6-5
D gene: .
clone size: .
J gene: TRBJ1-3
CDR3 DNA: TGTGCCACCACGTTAGACTTTGGAAACACCATATATTTT
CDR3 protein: CATTLDFGNTIYF

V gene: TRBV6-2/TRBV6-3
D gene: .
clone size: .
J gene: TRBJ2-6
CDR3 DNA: TGTGCCAGCAGTAACCAGCCGTCTGGGGCCAACGTCCTGACTTTC
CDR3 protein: CASSNQPSGANVLTF

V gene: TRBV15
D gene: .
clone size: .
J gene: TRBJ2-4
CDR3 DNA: TGTGCCACCAGCCCGAAGAGTTACGGGGTCGGCAAAAACATTCAGTACTTC
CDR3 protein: CATSPKSYGVGKNIQYF

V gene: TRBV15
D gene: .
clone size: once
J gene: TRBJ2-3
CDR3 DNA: TGTGCCACCAGCAGAGAGCGGTTCACAGATACGCAGTATTTT
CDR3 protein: CATSRERFTDTQYF

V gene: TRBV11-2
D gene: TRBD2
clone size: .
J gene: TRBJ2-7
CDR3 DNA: TGTGCCAGCAGCAATCACGGGACTAGCGGCTCCTACGAGCAGTACTTC
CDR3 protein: CASSNHGTSGSYEQYF

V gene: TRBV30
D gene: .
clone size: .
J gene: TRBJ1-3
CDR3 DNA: TGTGCCTGGAGTGACGGGGCCCTTTCTGGAAACACCATATATTTT
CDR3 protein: CAWSDGALSGNTIYF

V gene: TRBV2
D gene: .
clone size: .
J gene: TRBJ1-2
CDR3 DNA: TGTGCCAGCAGTGCGACGGGGCGAGGGACGAGTAGATATGGCTACACCTTC
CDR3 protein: CASSATGRGTSRYGYTF

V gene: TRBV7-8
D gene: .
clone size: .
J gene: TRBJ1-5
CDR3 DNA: TGTGCCAGCAGCTTAAAAACCAGGGGTGAGGGTCAGCCCCAGCATTTT
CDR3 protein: CASSLKTRGEGQPQHF